These 32 T cell receptor beta chains came from one sample sequenced in a study of T cell responses to AZD1222 COVID-19 vaccine. Measured with immunoSEQ multiplex PCR; TCRdb has only the in-frame clones, and not every one. The sample has approximately 130,000 clones; approximately 91% are singletons. Material: peripheral blood, obtained on day 0 of AZD1222 vaccination. The origin of the receptors is an adult in good health.

This chain joins TRBV7-9 and TRBJ2-3, with 7 positions matching TRBD2. The CDR3 is made up of 16 amino acids. CDR1 and CDR2 from the germline V gene are SEHNR and FQNEAQ (reference sequence). V dropped 2 bases and J dropped 2; count of bases not matched to a gene: 7. The CDR3 nucleotides are TGTGCCAGCAGCTTATGGGCGGGAGATCTCACAGATACGCAGTATTTT. It specifies CASSLWAGDLTDTQYF.

The J gene is TRBJ2-7, the V gene TRBV5-4, with TRBD2 matching 7 bases. The germline CDR1 and CDR2 sequences are SGHNT and YYREEE (reference sequence). The CDR3 is 16 residues long. Losses at the gene ends were 6 bases for V and 0 bases for J; bases not matched to a gene: 12. The CDR3 region has the DNA TGTGCCAGCACCGGGGCCGGGGGGTCGAGCTCCTACGAGCAGTACTTC. Translating gives CASTGAGGSSSYEQYF.

The count of this clone is one. The chain carries TRBV6-5 and TRBJ1-1; D ambiguous. The CDR3 has 12 amino acids. Germline V CDR1 and CDR2: MNHEY, SVGAGI. The germline V and J ends were trimmed by 4 bases and 1 base, with 4 bases remaining between them. The CDR3 region has the DNA TGTGCCAGCAGTTTCAGGAACACTGAAGCTTTCTTT. As protein: CASSFRNTEAFF.

This chain joins TRBV5-1 and TRBJ2-1; 10 nucleotides line up with TRBD1. V was clipped by 3 bases and J by 8 bases; unmatched bases: 2. The CDR3 is 13 amino acids. CDR1 is SGHRS and CDR2 is YFSETQ in the germline V gene. CDR3 residues: CASSYGTGDEQFF. The CDR3 DNA reads TGCGCCAGCAGCTACGGGACAGGGGATGAGCAGTTCTTC.

The rearrangement links TRBV7-2 to TRBJ2-1; unclear D gene. V was trimmed by 5 bases and J by 10 bases, leaving 15 bases between them. Germline CDR1 is SGHTA and CDR2 is FQGNSA. CDR3 size: 13 residues. CDR3 amino acids: CASSPLLSTEQFF. The DNA of the CDR3 is TGTGCCAGCAGCCCCCTCCTCTCAACGGAGCAGTTCTTC.

This clone showed up just once. The chain recombines TRBV29-1 with TRBJ1-1, with D possibly TRBD1 on 5 matching bases. The CDR3 consists of 14 residues. V gave up 4 bases and J gave up 3 bases, with 15 bases separating them. In germline, CDR1 is SQVTM, CDR2 ANQGSEA. CDR3 protein: CSVGGLKQDTEAFF. CDR3 sequence (DNA): TGCAGCGTTGGAGGGCTAAAACAGGACACTGAAGCTTTCTTT.

The genes are TRBV28 and TRBJ2-1; D uncertain. Trimming cost V 5 bases and J 0 bases, with 14 bases left between them. The CDR3 extends over 16 amino acids. CDR1 and CDR2 from the germline V gene are MDHEN and SYDVKM. The CDR3 DNA reads TGTGCCAGCAGTACTGCCCGGAGCTACTCCTACAATGAGCAGTTCTTC. Encoded protein: CASSTARSYSYNEQFF.

The chain couples TRBV5-8 to TRBJ2-7; 10 bases line up with TRBD1. This CDR3 is 16 amino acids long. From germline, CDR1 is SGHTS and CDR2 YDEGEE. V lost 3 bases, J lost 4 bases, and 10 bases stayed unmatched. The CDR3 sequence: CASSWETGGIPYEQYF. DNA of the CDR3: TGTGCCAGCAGCTGGGAGACAGGGGGCATTCCTTACGAGCAGTACTTC.

This clone came up once. The chain uses TRBV5-1 and TRBJ1-3; TRBD1 might be the D (5 bases). V lost 4 bases to trimming and J lost 2 bases, with 13 bases between them. The CDR3 spans 15 residues. Germline V lookup: CDR1 SGHRS, CDR2 YFSETQ. This CDR3 is CASSPSGGAGNTIYF. The CDR3 DNA reads TGCGCCAGCAGCCCATCGGGAGGGGCTGGAAACACCATATATTTT. Complete variable domain (other parts from reference TRBV5-1 and TRBJ1-3): KAGVTQTPRYLIKTRGQQVTLSCSPISGHRSVSWYQQTPGQGLQFLFEYFSETQRNKGNFPGRFSGRQFSNSRSEMNVSTLELGDSALYLCASSPSGGAGNTIYFGEGSWLTVV.

This clone was seen only once. The V gene is TRBV4-1, the J gene TRBJ1-2; the D is unclear. Germline V lookup: CDR1 MGHRA, CDR2 YSYEKL. The V end lost 8 bases, the J end lost 0 bases, and 16 bases lay between the germline ends. The CDR3 extends over 15 amino acids. CDR3 DNA: TGCGCCAGCCAGGTCCGGAGACCCGCTAACTATGGCTACACCTTC. Translated, it gives CASQVRRPANYGYTF.

This sequence joins TRBV19 and TRBJ2-1; no definite D call. Deletions cut 3 bases from V and 1 base from J, with 4 bases between. Looked up from germline, CDR1 is LNHDA and CDR2 is SQIVND (reference sequence). This CDR3 contains 13 residues. The CDR3 nucleotides read TGTGCCAGTAGTATGGGGTCCTACAATGAGCAGTTCTTC. Amino acids: CASSMGSYNEQFF.

J is TRBJ1-5 and V is TRBV19; 9 bases agree with TRBD1. There are 17 residues in the CDR3. The V gene end was trimmed by 5 bases and the J gene end by 3 bases; junction bases not matched to a gene: 11. Per germline, CDR1 LNHDA and CDR2 SQIVND (reference sequence). CDR3: CASSAPLGTGPNQPQHF. As DNA, the CDR3 is TGTGCCAGTAGTGCCCCGCTCGGGACAGGGCCCAATCAGCCCCAGCATTTT.

The genes are TRBV28 and TRBJ1-2, with D possibly being TRBD1 (6 bases). CDR1 and CDR2 from the germline V gene are MDHEN and SYDVKM. The CDR3 sequence is 14 residues long. V was clipped by 7 bases and J by 3 bases, with 15 bases between them. CDR3 DNA: TGTGCCAGCACCGCGGGGGGGCGCCACTATGGCTACACCTTC. Its protein is CASTAGGRHYGYTF.

The chain joins TRBV6-5 to TRBJ2-3, with D tentatively TRBD2 (6 bases). Germline-derived CDR1 and CDR2 are MNHEY and SVGAGI. The CDR3 loop spans 12 amino acids. Trimming removed 10 bases from V and 8 bases from J, with 16 bases in between. This CDR3 is CATLPEGGTQYF. The CDR3 DNA is TGTGCCACCCTCCCGGAGGGAGGTACGCAGTATTTT.

V gene TRBV27 combines with J gene TRBJ2-7; perhaps TRBD1 as D (6 bases). Germline CDR1 reads MNHEY; CDR2 reads SMNVEV (reference sequence). This CDR3 region has 18 residues. Trimming cost V 2 bases and J 0 bases, with 20 bases left between them. Written as DNA, the CDR3 is TGTGCCAGCAGTTTAAATGGGGCTCAGGGGCCCCTCTCCTACGAGCAGTACTTC. Its protein is CASSLNGAQGPLSYEQYF.

The chain employs TRBV12-3 or TRBV12-4 and TRBJ2-2; D call uncertain. The CDR3 runs to 13 residues. With 1 base removed from V and 6 bases from J, the gap between germline ends came to 6 bases. The CDR3 DNA sequence: TGTGCCAGCAGTTTAGGGGTCCCCGGGGAGCTGTTTTTT. Encoded protein: CASSLGVPGELFF.

The rearrangement uses TRBV19 and TRBJ2-6; perhaps TRBD1 as D (5 bases). V was shortened by 3 bases and J by 4 bases, with 13 bases between the two germline ends. Germline loops: CDR1 LNHDA, CDR2 SQIVND (reference sequence). The CDR3 runs 16 residues. CDR3 in DNA: TGTGCCAGTAGTATGGGGCTTTGGTCCGGGGCCAACGTCCTGACTTTC. This codes for CASSMGLWSGANVLTF. Drawing the rest from reference TRBV19 and TRBJ2-6, the complete variable domain is DGGITQSPKYLFRKEGQNVTLSCEQNLNHDAMYWYRQDPGQGLRLIYYSQIVNDFQKGDIAEGYSVSREKKESFPLTVTSAQKNPTAFYLCASSMGLWSGANVLTFGAGSRLTVL.

J is TRBJ2-7 and V is TRBV7-2; D ambiguous. CDR3 length: 13 residues. Per germline, CDR1 SGHTA and CDR2 FQGNSA. Trimming removed 5 bases at V and 4 bases at J, with 12 bases between. DNA for the CDR3: TGTGCCAGCAGCAAGGACCAACAATACGAGCAGTACTTC. It codes for CASSKDQQYEQYF.

This sequence joins TRBV12-3 or TRBV12-4 and TRBJ2-1; D is possibly TRBD1 or TRBD2 (5 bases each). V lost 4 bases to trimming and J lost 7 bases, with 8 bases between them. The CDR3 covers 12 residues. The CDR3 loop reads CASSWGKNEQFF. The CDR3 DNA reads TGTGCCAGCAGTTGGGGGAAGAATGAGCAGTTCTTC.

The chain employs TRBV9 and TRBJ2-1; 12 bases fit TRBD2. Looked up from germline, CDR1 is SGDLS and CDR2 is YYNGEE. The junction had 1 base not matched to a gene; V was cut back by 5 bases and J by 4 bases. The CDR3 spans 14 residues. As DNA, the CDR3 is TGTGCCAGCAGTACTAGCGGGAGGTACAATGAGCAGTTCTTC. Translated, it gives CASSTSGRYNEQFF.

This chain connects TRBV25-1 to TRBJ1-3; D remains unclear. There are 15 residues in the CDR3. From germline, CDR1 is MGHDK and CDR2 SYGVNS. V shed 2 bases and J shed 0 bases, with 8 bases lying between them. CDR3 bases: TGTGCCAGCAGTGAACCGGGCCTCTCTGGAAACACCATATATTTT. Amino acid sequence: CASSEPGLSGNTIYF.

The chain has TRBV30 and TRBJ1-6; D perhaps matches TRBD1 (5 bases). This CDR3 has 16 amino acids. Deletions cut 2 bases from V and 4 bases from J, with 15 bases between. Looked up from germline, CDR1 is GTSNPN and CDR2 is SVGIG (reference sequence). This chain's CDR3 is CAWSTPQALYNSPLHF. CDR3 DNA: TGTGCCTGGAGTACCCCACAGGCCCTTTATAATTCACCCCTCCACTTT.

DNA of the CDR3: TGTGCCAGCTCACAGGGGGCAGGGGAGCAGTACTTC. This encodes CASSQGAGEQYF. V gene TRBV18 combines with J gene TRBJ2-7; 7 bases align to TRBD1. CDR1 and CDR2 from the germline V gene are KGHSH and LQKENI. The CDR3 totals 12 residues. V trimming: 4 bases; J trimming: 7 bases; junction bases outside the gene matches: 4.

This chain uses TRBV19 with TRBJ1-1, with D hard to call. V was cut by 10 bases and J by 5 bases, with 11 bases left in between. Germline V gene sequence: CDR1 LNHDA, CDR2 SQIVND (reference sequence). The CDR3 is 11 residues long. The CDR3 protein is CATVLKTEAFF. The CDR3 bases are TGTGCCACCGTACTTAAGACTGAAGCTTTCTTT.

The J gene is TRBJ1-1, the V gene TRBV9; 8 bases are shared with TRBD1. The germline gives CDR1 SGDLS, CDR2 YYNGEE. The CDR3 length is 14 residues. The V and J ends lost 3 bases and 3 bases, in that order; junction bases with no gene match: 4. CDR3 loop: CASSADREDTEAFF. The CDR3 region has the DNA TGTGCCAGCAGCGCGGACAGGGAGGACACTGAAGCTTTCTTT.

This clone turned up a few times. The V call is TRBV3-1 (or the pseudogene TRBV3-2), the J call TRBJ1-2; TRBD1 matches 7 bases. The junction had 2 bases not matched to a gene; V was cut back by 1 base and J by 3 bases. Germline-derived CDR1 and CDR2 are LGHDT and YNNKEL (reference sequence). This CDR3 is 14 amino acids long. CDR3 sequence reads: CASSQGGGYYGYTF. The CDR3 DNA reads as TGTGCCAGCAGCCAAGGAGGGGGCTACTATGGCTACACCTTC.

V is TRBV14 and J is TRBJ2-5, with D possibly being TRBD2 (6 bases). Germline V lookup: CDR1 SGHDN, CDR2 FVKESK. Trimming took off 4 bases at V and 2 bases at J, with 11 bases between the two ends. The CDR3 is 14 residues long. The CDR3 region is CASSPSGTQETQYF. The CDR3 nucleotides are TGTGCCAGCAGCCCCTCCGGGACTCAAGAGACCCAGTACTTC.

The DNA of the CDR3 is TGTGCCAGCAGCTTAGGAGCGGGGGGCCCCTACAATGAGCAGTTCTTC. It yields the protein CASSLGAGGPYNEQFF. The rearrangement joins TRBV11-1 to TRBJ2-1, with 9 positions matching TRBD2. Germline values: CDR1 SGHAT, CDR2 FQDESV (reference sequence). This CDR3 is built from 16 residues. J lost 2 bases, V lost 1 base, and 3 bases had no gene match.

This chain links TRBV7-2 with TRBJ1-6, with D perhaps TRBD1 (5 bases). Trimming took off 1 base at V and 6 bases at J, with 13 bases between the two ends. Germline assignment: CDR1 SGHTA and CDR2 FQGNSA. This CDR3 has 16 residues. The CDR3 coding sequence is TGTGCCAGCAGCTTAGGTGGGACCCGTTTTAATTCACCCCTCCACTTT. This translates into CASSLGGTRFNSPLHF.

This clone was observed a handful of times. The gene calls are TRBV5-6 and TRBJ1-2; 7 positions agree with TRBD1. CDR1 and CDR2 from the germline V gene are SGHDT and YYEEEE. There are 18 residues in the CDR3. The V and J ends lost 3 bases and 8 bases, in that order; junction bases with no gene match: 22. DNA for the CDR3: TGTGCCAGCAGCTCCTTCGGACAGGCATTAAAGGGCCACTGGGGCTACACCTTC. It encodes CASSSFGQALKGHWGYTF. Full variable domain (outside the CDR3, taken from reference TRBV5-6 and TRBJ1-2): DAGVTQSPTHLIKTRGQQVTLRCSPKSGHDTVSWYQQALGQGPQFIFQYYEEEERQRGNFPDRFSGHQFPNYSSELNVNALLLGDSALYLCASSSFGQALKGHWGYTFGSGTRLTVV.

CDR3 nucleotides: TGTGCCAGCAGCCTCCGGGCCTCCAGGTCACCCCTCCACTTT. Its protein is CASSLRASRSPLHF. The V gene is TRBV14, the J gene TRBJ1-6; D remains unclear. The CDR3 consists of 14 residues. V was pared by 4 bases and J by 10 bases, with 14 bases between. Germline V gene lookup returns CDR1 SGHDN and CDR2 FVKESK. Drawing the rest from reference TRBV14 and TRBJ1-6, the complete variable domain is EAGVTQFPSHSVIEKGQTVTLRCDPISGHDNLYWYRRVMGKEIKFLLHFVKESKQDESGMPNNRFLAERTGGTYSTLKVQPAELEDSGVYFCASSLRASRSPLHFGNGTRLTVT.

The chain recombines TRBV5-1 with TRBJ1-2; no clear D gene. V lost 0 bases and J lost 0, with 9 bases in between. The CDR3 is 15 residues long. The germline V gene has CDR1 SGHRS and CDR2 YFSETQ. The DNA of the CDR3 is TGCGCCAGCAGCTTGGAGTCAGCAGCTAACTATGGCTACACCTTC. It specifies CASSLESAANYGYTF.